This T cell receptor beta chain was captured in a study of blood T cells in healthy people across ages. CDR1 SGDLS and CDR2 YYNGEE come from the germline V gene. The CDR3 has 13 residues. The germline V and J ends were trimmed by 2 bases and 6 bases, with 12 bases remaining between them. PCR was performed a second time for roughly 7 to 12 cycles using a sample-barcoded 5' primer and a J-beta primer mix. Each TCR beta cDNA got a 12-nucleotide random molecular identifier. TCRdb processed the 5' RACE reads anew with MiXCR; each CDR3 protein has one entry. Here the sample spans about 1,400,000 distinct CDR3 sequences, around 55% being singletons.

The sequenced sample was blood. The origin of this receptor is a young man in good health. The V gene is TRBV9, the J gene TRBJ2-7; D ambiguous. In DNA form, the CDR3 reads TGTGCCAGCAGCGTGGGTGACGGTTTCGAGCAGTACTTC. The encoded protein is CASSVGDGFEQYF.